This T cell receptor (beta chain) was profiled in a study of cytomegalovirus exposure and HLA in healthy donors. Findings and caveats of the study: Later analysis demonstrated an association between a missense DCLRE1C variant and TCR beta V- and J-gene trimming.

13 Jbeta primers and 60 Vbeta primers were used for the PCR. Generated by immunoSEQ multiplex PCR, the TCRdb table keeps only in-frame clones and is missing some. The sample has roughly 96,000 clones, under 85% seen once. This CDR3 has 14 amino acids. CDR1 LNHDA and CDR2 SQIVND come from the germline V gene (reference sequence). V lost 3 bases, J lost 7 bases, and 8 bases stayed unmatched. A remark on this clone: Its antigen remains unidentified.

The rearrangement uses TRBV19 and TRBJ1-1; 7 bases line up with TRBD1. The sequenced material came from PBMCs. This sequence originates from a female donor in good health and CMV-seropositive. The CDR3 spells CASSIGDRLIEAFF. DNA for the CDR3: TGTGCCAGTAGTATTGGGGACAGACTTATTGAAGCTTTCTTT.